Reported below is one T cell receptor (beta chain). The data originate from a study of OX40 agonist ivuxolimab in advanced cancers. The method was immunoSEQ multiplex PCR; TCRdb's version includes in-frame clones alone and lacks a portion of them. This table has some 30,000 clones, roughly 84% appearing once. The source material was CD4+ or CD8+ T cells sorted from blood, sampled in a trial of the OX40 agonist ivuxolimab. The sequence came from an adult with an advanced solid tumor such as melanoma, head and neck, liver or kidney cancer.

The DNA of the CDR3 is TGTGCCAGCAGCTTAAGGACAGGGGGCGCCAACTATGGCTACACCTTC. Protein product: CASSLRTGGANYGYTF. V is TRBV13 and J is TRBJ1-2, with TRBD1 identical over 11 bases. Germline CDR1 and CDR2: PRHDT and FYEKMQ (reference sequence). V gave up 2 bases and J gave up 2 bases; unmatched junction bases: 4. The CDR3 totals 16 residues.